This is a list of T cell receptor beta chains from one sample in a study of long-term antiretroviral therapy in people with HIV. The data were produced by immunoSEQ multiplex PCR, yet TCRdb's version contains in-frame clones alone and is incomplete. The sample has some 17,000 clones; over 75% are singletons. Here the sequenced sample was unsorted PBMCs, taken 0.1 years before starting antiretroviral therapy. These receptors were collected from a man aged 18 to 30 with HIV. The CDR3 runs from the conserved cysteine through the conserved F or W. A D gene is named only where the DNA matches it firmly. Clone sizes are given selectively: once, few, many, or a class where the clone is expanded.

J gene,D gene,clone size,V gene,CDR3 DNA,CDR3 protein
TRBJ2-1,TRBD1,-,TRBV9,TGTGCCAGCAGCGCTTGGACAGGGGGGAACAATGAGCAGTTCTTC,CASSAWTGGNNEQFF
TRBJ2-1,-,-,TRBV6-5,TGTGCCAGCAGTTCCAAACGGTGGCATGAGCAGTTCTTC,CASSSKRWHEQFF
TRBJ1-2,TRBD1,-,TRBV9,TGTGCCAGCAGCGCTCGACAGGGGGCCACCTATGGCTACACCTTC,CASSARQGATYGYTF
TRBJ1-5,-,-,TRBV5-1,TGCGCCAGCAGCTTGAAAACAAGTGGATCTCCCAATCAGCCCCAGCATTTT,CASSLKTSGSPNQPQHF
TRBJ2-1,TRBD2,-,TRBV5-1,TGCGCCAGCAGCTCACCTCGGACTAGATCCTCCTACAATGAGCAGTTCTTC,CASSSPRTRSSYNEQFF
TRBJ1-2,-,-,TRBV5-8,TGTGCCAGCAGCCCCCGAACCCGGCAAACTAACTATGGCTACACCTTC,CASSPRTRQTNYGYTF
TRBJ2-5,-,-,TRBV2,TGTGCCAGCAGTGAAGGCGGAGGGGGGTTCCAAGAGACCCAGTACTTC,CASSEGGGGFQETQYF
TRBJ2-4,-,few,TRBV5-4,TGCGCCAGCAGCCACCGGGACGCCCGGGGGTACTTC,CASSHRDARGYF
TRBJ1-2,TRBD1,once,TRBV13,TGTGCCAGCAGCCCCCGGGACAGGGGGGCGGGGGGCTACACCTTC,CASSPRDRGAGGYTF
TRBJ2-7,TRBD1,-,TRBV19,TGTGCCAGCACATTATCCGGGACAGGGTATCTCGAGCAGTACTTC,CASTLSGTGYLEQYF
TRBJ1-6,-,-,TRBV10-3,TGTGCCATCAGTGAGTCCGGTGTAGGGAATTCACCCCTCCACTTT,CAISESGVGNSPLHF
TRBJ2-3,TRBD2,few,TRBV19,TGTGCCAGTAGCCCGGGGGGGGGCACAGATACGCAGTATTTT,CASSPGGGTDTQYF
TRBJ2-7,-,-,TRBV7-2,TGTGCCAGCAGCTTAGTAGTCGGGGCAAACGAGCAGTACTTC,CASSLVVGANEQYF
TRBJ1-1,TRBD1,few,TRBV27,TGTGCCAGCGGCACAGGGGGCCTAATGATTTCGGCTTTCTTT,CASGTGGLMISAFF
TRBJ2-5,-,-,TRBV9,TGTGCCAGCAGCGTAGGGGGACGGCCATTCCAAGAGACCCAGTACTTC,CASSVGGRPFQETQYF
TRBJ2-1,-,-,TRBV27,TGTGCCAGTCGAGATAGACCCGGGACATCGTACAATGAGCAGTTCTTC,CASRDRPGTSYNEQFF
TRBJ2-2,-,-,TRBV15,TGTGCCACCAGCAGTCCCCGGGACCGGAACACCGGGGAGCTGTTTTTT,CATSSPRDRNTGELFF
TRBJ1-6,-,-,TRBV27,TGTGCCAGCAGTTTGGGGGGGCGGACGGGTTCACCCCTCCACTTT,CASSLGGRTGSPLHF
TRBJ2-6,-,-,TRBV11-2,TGTGCCAGCAGCTTAGTAGGGTATGGGGCCAACGTCCTGACTTTC,CASSLVGYGANVLTF
TRBJ1-1,TRBD1,-,TRBV19,TGTGCCAGTAGACAGGGGACCCATACGGCGAACACTGAAGCTTTCTTT,CASRQGTHTANTEAFF
TRBJ1-1,TRBD1,-,TRBV19,TGTGCCAGTAGTAGAATCACCGGGACAGGGGATATCACTGAAGCTTTCTTT,CASSRITGTGDITEAFF
TRBJ2-5,-,medium-sized,TRBV15,TGTGCCACCAGCAGAGGTTACGGGGAAGAGACCCAGTACTTC,CATSRGYGEETQYF
TRBJ1-2,-,few,TRBV19,TGTGCCAGTAGTACCCCGGGAGGGGTCTATGGCTACACCTTC,CASSTPGGVYGYTF
TRBJ2-7,TRBD2,-,TRBV28,TGTGCCAGCAGCCCAGCGGCTAGCGGCTCCTACGAGCAGTACTTC,CASSPAASGSYEQYF
TRBJ1-5,TRBD1,once,TRBV15,TGTGCCACCAGCAGAGACCAGGGGGGTCAGCCCCAGCATTTT,CATSRDQGGQPQHF